Below are 24 T cell receptor beta chains sequenced from a single sample in a study of shared clonotypes between healthy human individuals. Assay used: immunoSEQ multiplex PCR; TCRdb lists only in-frame clones, some missing. The sample lists 190,000 or so clones; approximately 61% were seen once. The material sequenced was memory CD4+ T cells sorted from blood. Subset in this sample: CD45RA-negative fraction. The source is a man aged 25-45 years in good health.

The chain links TRBV20-1 to TRBJ2-1, with D hard to call. The CDR3 contains 10 residues. The V and J ends lost 5 bases and 10 bases respectively, with 9 bases between them. Germline V gives CDR1 DFQATT, CDR2 SNEGSKA (reference sequence). The CDR3 DNA is TGCAGTGCTCGCCGCTTGGAGCAGTTCTTC. Residues: CSARRLEQFF.

The CDR3 region is CASSAGTSGYEQYF. Here the CDR3 DNA reads TGCGCCAGCAGCGCGGGGACTAGCGGCTACGAGCAGTACTTC. The chain employs TRBV5-1 and TRBJ2-7; 11 bases are a match to TRBD2. The CDR3 loop spans 14 amino acids. Germline V gene lookup returns CDR1 SGHRS and CDR2 YFSETQ. The V and J ends lost 4 bases and 3 bases, in that order; junction bases with no gene match: 3.

V gene TRBV18 combines with J gene TRBJ2-1, with a weak D call TRBD2 (6 bases). Germline CDR1 is KGHSH and CDR2 is LQKENI. The CDR3 is 13 residues long. Between the trimmed V and J ends, which lost 3 bases and 10 bases, there was a span of 13 bases. In nucleotides, the CDR3 is TGTGCCAGCTCACCGCCCGGACTACCCGAGCAGTTCTTC. Amino acids: CASSPPGLPEQFF.

This clone occurred a few times. The chain links TRBV6-6 to TRBJ1-5; D call uncertain. V was clipped by 0 bases and J by 0 bases, with 9 bases between them. CDR1 and CDR2 (germline): MNHNY, SVGAGI (reference sequence). The CDR3 spans 16 residues. The CDR3 loop is CASSYSPSLSNQPQHF. Written as DNA, the CDR3 is TGTGCCAGCAGTTACTCTCCTAGCCTTAGCAATCAGCCCCAGCATTTT.

This rearrangement joins TRBV7-6 to TRBJ2-7; the D gene could be TRBD1 or TRBD2 (5 bases each). Trimming left V 6 bases short and J 3 bases short, with 27 bases between. From germline, CDR1 is SGHVS and CDR2 FNYEAQ. This CDR3 has 18 amino acids. The CDR3, as DNA: TGTGCCAGCAGGCTTGCAAGTGGCCGTGGGGGAGCCCACTACGAGCAGTACTTC. Its protein product is CASRLASGRGGAHYEQYF.

The gene calls are TRBV6-5 and TRBJ2-1; the match to TRBD2 covers 7 bases. The germline V gene encodes CDR1 MNHEY and CDR2 SVGAGI. This CDR3 region has 14 residues. V was clipped by 6 bases and J by 7 bases; unmatched bases: 9. CDR3 DNA sequence: TGTGCCAGCAGCCCCGGGCGGGAGTGGAATGAGCAGTTCTTC. Protein: CASSPGREWNEQFF.

CDR3: CASRDTGELFF. CDR3 coding DNA: TGTGCCAGCCGGGACACCGGGGAGCTGTTTTTT. This chain uses TRBV6-5 with TRBJ2-2; D remains ambiguous. Germline V gene sequence: CDR1 MNHEY, CDR2 SVGAGI. This CDR3 spans 11 amino acids. Deletions cut 8 bases from V and 3 bases from J, with 4 bases between.

The genes are TRBV4-1 and TRBJ2-1, with 8 bases lining up with TRBD2. Germline lookup yields CDR1 MGHRA and CDR2 YSYEKL. This CDR3 has 15 residues. V dropped 1 base and J dropped 6; count of bases not matched to a gene: 5. The chain's CDR3 is CASSQVGTRSNEQFF. In DNA form, the CDR3 reads TGCGCCAGCAGCCAAGTCGGGACTAGGTCCAATGAGCAGTTCTTC.

The rearrangement links TRBV5-1 to TRBJ2-1; 12 bases line up with TRBD2. V lost 7 bases, J lost 7 bases, and 6 bases stayed unmatched. This CDR3 contains 14 residues. Germline CDR1 reads SGHRS; CDR2 reads YFSETQ. The CDR3 nucleotides are TGCGCCAGCCATTCCGGGACTAGCGGGAATGAGCAGTTCTTC. It yields the protein CASHSGTSGNEQFF.

The V gene is TRBV29-1, the J gene TRBJ2-7; 9 bases match TRBD1. Per the germline V gene, CDR1 is SQVTM and CDR2 is ANQGSEA. This CDR3 has 13 residues. V gave up 5 bases and J gave up 5 bases; unmatched junction bases: 7. The CDR3 coding sequence is TGCAGCGTTTTGGGACAGGGTTTGCACGAGCAGTACTTC. This encodes CSVLGQGLHEQYF.

This chain joins TRBV19 and TRBJ2-1; 7 bases are shared with TRBD2. Trimming at V came to 6 bases and at J to 5 bases, leaving 10 bases not matched to a gene. The CDR3 sequence is 15 residues long. From germline, CDR1 is LNHDA and CDR2 SQIVND (reference sequence). In DNA, the CDR3 is TGTGCCAGTAGACCCTCCGGGGGGTCCAACAATGAGCAGTTCTTC. Protein product: CASRPSGGSNNEQFF.

The chain links TRBV18 to TRBJ2-7, with TRBD2 as a possible D gene (6 bases). Germline loops: CDR1 KGHSH, CDR2 LQKENI. This CDR3 contains 15 residues. Trimming shortened V by 3 bases and J by 1 base, and 13 bases separated the two germline ends. The CDR3 DNA reads TGTGCCAGCTCACCTGAGGGGCTAGCGTCCTACGAGCAGTACTTC. This sequence encodes CASSPEGLASYEQYF.

The V call is TRBV10-2, the J call TRBJ1-5, with D maybe TRBD1 (6 bases). Trimming shortened V by 6 bases and J by 0 bases, and 9 bases separated the two germline ends. The CDR3 spans 14 residues. Germline V gene data show CDR1 as WSHSY and CDR2 as SAAADI. The CDR3 nucleotides read TGCGCCAGCAGCCGGACAGATAGCAATCAGCCCCAGCATTTT. Encoded protein: CASSRTDSNQPQHF.

V is TRBV7-2 and J is TRBJ2-7; D unclear. The germline V and J ends were trimmed by 1 base and 4 bases, with 11 bases remaining between them. Germline V lookup: CDR1 SGHTA, CDR2 FQGNSA. This CDR3 spans 14 amino acids. The CDR3 coding sequence is TGTGCCAGCAGCTTAGTGGCCTTCAGGTACGAGCAGTACTTC. Residues: CASSLVAFRYEQYF.

The chain is built from TRBV15 and TRBJ1-5; D may be TRBD1 (5 bases). Germline assignment: CDR1 LNHNV and CDR2 YYDKDF (reference sequence). Trimming removed 3 bases from V and 3 bases from J, with 12 bases in between. This CDR3 is 15 amino acids long. The CDR3 DNA is TGTGCCACCAGCAGGAAGGGGTTGATCAATCAGCCCCAGCATTTT. Its protein is CATSRKGLINQPQHF. The variable domain in full, with the rest retrieved from reference TRBV15 and TRBJ1-5, is DAMVIQNPRYQVTQFGKPVTLSCSQTLNHNVMYWYQQKSSQAPKLLFHYYDKDFNNEADTPDNFQSRRPNTSFCFLDIRSPGLGDTAMYLCATSRKGLINQPQHFGDGTRLSIL.

This clone was seen more than once but under ten times. The chain employs TRBV10-3 and TRBJ2-7, with 14 bases identical to TRBD2. The trim removed 8 bases at V and 4 bases at J, leaving 4 bases unmatched. CDR1 ENHRY and CDR2 SYGVKD come from the germline V gene. This CDR3 has 14 residues. The CDR3 region is CAISRLAGGYEQYF. The CDR3 nucleotides read TGTGCCATCTCTAGACTAGCGGGAGGGTACGAGCAGTACTTC.

CDR3 sequence (DNA): TGTGCCAGCAGTGAAGAATGGGGGCGGTTTAATCAGCCCCAGCATTTT. Amino acid sequence: CASSEEWGRFNQPQHF. The chain has TRBV6-1 and TRBJ1-5, with D possibly TRBD1 on 6 matching bases. The germline V gene encodes CDR1 MNHNS and CDR2 SASEGT. The V gene lost 1 base and the J gene lost 4 bases, with 14 bases spanning the gap. There are 16 residues in the CDR3.

The chain has TRBV6-5 and TRBJ1-4; 10 positions agree with TRBD1. The V gene's germline CDR1 is MNHEY and CDR2 SVGAGI. V lost 3 bases and J lost 8; bases outside the gene matches: 6. CDR3 length equals 15 residues. The DNA for the CDR3 is TGTGCCAGCAGTTATTCCGCGGGACAGGGGGAAAAACTGTTTTTT. Its translation: CASSYSAGQGEKLFF.

The chain links TRBV1 to TRBJ2-7; the table's TRBD2 call for D was not verified on the DNA. TRBV1 is a pseudogene. This CDR3 has 20 residues. The CDR3 DNA reads TGCACCAGCAGCCAACCAGCCGGGACTAGCGGGAGGGCCGACTCCTACGAGCAGTACTTC. Protein: CTSSQPAGTSGRADSYEQYF.

This clone was found a few times. V usage is TRBV19 and J usage is TRBJ2-7; D gene unclear. Trimming left V 8 bases short and J 2 bases short, with 16 bases between. The CDR3 runs 14 residues. The germline CDR1 and CDR2 sequences are LNHDA and SQIVND (reference sequence). The CDR3 reads CASRPPAYPYEQYF. The CDR3 coding sequence is TGTGCCAGTCGGCCGCCGGCGTACCCCTACGAGCAGTACTTC.

V gene TRBV11-1 combines with J gene TRBJ2-5; unclear D gene. V was trimmed by 6 bases and J by 4 bases, leaving 15 bases between them. CDR3 length: 14 amino acids. In germline, CDR1 is SGHAT, CDR2 FQDESV (reference sequence). The CDR3 sequence: CASRNSGSPETQYF. CDR3 DNA: TGTGCCAGCAGGAACTCAGGATCCCCAGAGACCCAGTACTTC.

The chain employs TRBV2 and TRBJ1-5, with D perhaps matching TRBD1 (5 bases). CDR1 and CDR2 from the germline V gene are SNHLY and FYNNEI. Trimming cost V 6 bases and J 0 bases, with 6 bases left between them. There are 13 residues in the CDR3. CDR3 bases: TGTGCCAGCAGAGGGGATAGCAATCAGCCCCAGCATTTT. This codes for CASRGDSNQPQHF.

V is TRBV30 and J is TRBJ1-2; possibly TRBD1 for D (5 bases). Germline lookup yields CDR1 GTSNPN and CDR2 SVGIG (reference sequence). The CDR3 totals 12 residues. Trimming removed 3 bases from V and 3 bases from J, with 8 bases in between. The chain's CDR3 is CAWSEGHYGYTF. The CDR3 coding sequence is TGTGCCTGGAGCGAGGGACACTATGGCTACACCTTC.

On this clone: The junction departs from the called germline gene at one end, perhaps through a read error. The V and J genes are TRBV5-1 and TRBJ2-7, with TRBD1 identical over 8 bases. The CDR3 loop spans 15 amino acids. Germline V gene data show CDR1 as SGHRS and CDR2 as YFSETQ. CDR3 coding DNA: TGCGCCAACAGCGCGTCCGGGACAGGACTATACGAGCAGTACTTC. This encodes CANSASGTGLYEQYF.